The 8 T cell receptor beta chains reported below all come from one sample, sequenced in a study of metastatic and nonmetastatic thyroid tumors (dated by TCRdb to the early 2020s). The library was prepared using PCR. TCRdb shows the sequencer as Illumina HiSeq 4000. TCRdb took the public reads, trimmed them with fastp at Q25, ran MiXCR for clone calling and kept in-frame beta chains. This sample lists more than 20,000 clones; 22% were detected once. Around 12% of the sample belongs to the ten largest clones. No treatment had been received by any patient before thyroid surgery. The sample was tumor tissue. These receptor sequences come from a female donor with papillary thyroid cancer or a benign thyroid nodule (not recorded which). Some clones in this sample may be carry-over from other donors' samples.

In this sample, this clone turned up many times. The CDR3 region is CAISERAGEYSPLHF. CDR3 bases: TGTGCCATCAGTGAGCGAGCAGGAGAATATTCACCCCTCCACTTT. This chain uses TRBV10-3 with TRBJ1-6, with D hard to call. The CDR3 consists of 15 residues. V lost 2 bases and J lost 8, with 13 bases in between. Germline V CDR1 and CDR2: ENHRY, SYGVKD.

This chain uses TRBV6-5 with TRBJ1-6; D uncertain. V dropped 3 bases and J dropped 5 bases, with 8 bases sitting between them. The CDR3 runs 14 residues. Germline values: CDR1 MNHEY, CDR2 SVGAGI. This chain's CDR3 is CASSYRHNNSPLHF. In nucleotides, the CDR3 is TGTGCCAGCAGTTATAGACACAATAATTCACCCCTCCACTTT.

Relative to its sample, this clone is medium-sized (0.01 to 0.1%). This sequence joins TRBV4-3 and TRBJ2-7; TRBD2 agrees at 10 bases. Germline lookup yields CDR1 LGHNA and CDR2 YSLEER. With 0 bases clipped from V and 5 bases from J, the junction kept 7 bases outside the gene matches. The CDR3 extends over 16 amino acids. The CDR3 DNA sequence: TGCGCCAGCAGCCAAGATCTGGTAGCGGGAGGCAACGAGCAGTACTTC. Amino acids: CASSQDLVAGGNEQYF.

The V gene is TRBV7-2, the J gene TRBJ2-7; 12 nucleotides line up with TRBD2. The trim removed 3 bases at V and 4 bases at J, leaving 1 base unmatched. CDR1 and CDR2 (germline): SGHTA, FQGNSA. The CDR3 covers 14 residues. Written as DNA, the CDR3 is TGTGCCAGCAGCTTGACTAGCGGGAGTTACGAGCAGTACTTC. As protein: CASSLTSGSYEQYF.

The gene calls are TRBV20-1 and TRBJ2-5, with D possibly matching TRBD1 (5 bases). The V end lost 4 bases, the J end lost 4 bases, and 13 bases lay between the germline ends. Germline assignment: CDR1 DFQATT and CDR2 SNEGSKA (reference sequence). This CDR3 contains 13 residues. CDR3 in amino acids: CSATPDSRETQYF. The CDR3 nucleotides read TGCAGTGCTACCCCTGACAGCAGAGAGACCCAGTACTTC.

The rearrangement joins TRBV11-2 to TRBJ2-3; a weak D match, TRBD2 (6 bases). Trimming cost V 1 base and J 2 bases, with 13 bases left between them. The CDR3 is made up of 16 amino acids. The germline CDR1 and CDR2 sequences are SGHAT and FQNNGV. CDR3 DNA: TGTGCCAGCAGCTTAGTGGGGGGAGCCCCCACAGATACGCAGTATTTT. Translation gives CASSLVGGAPTDTQYF.

This clone has only one observation. V gene TRBV20-1 combines with J gene TRBJ2-5; 10 nucleotides align to TRBD2. Trimming removed 6 bases from V and 3 bases from J; junction bases left unmatched: 10. The CDR3 contains 15 residues. The germline V gene encodes CDR1 DFQATT and CDR2 SNEGSKA (reference sequence). The CDR3 nucleotides are TGCAGTGCGGGGAGGGTAGCGGGAGGTAAAGAGACCCAGTACTTC. Amino acids: CSAGRVAGGKETQYF.

Ten or more counts support this clone. The chain has TRBV6-4 and TRBJ2-1; 14 bases map to TRBD2. CDR1 and CDR2 from the germline V gene are MRHNA and SNTAGT. The CDR3 sequence is 17 residues long. V lost 0 bases, J lost 7 bases, and 5 bases stayed unmatched. The CDR3 nucleotides are TGTGCCAGCAGTGACTCTTTCGGGACTAGCGGGAGTAATGAGCAGTTCTTC. Translating gives CASSDSFGTSGSNEQFF.